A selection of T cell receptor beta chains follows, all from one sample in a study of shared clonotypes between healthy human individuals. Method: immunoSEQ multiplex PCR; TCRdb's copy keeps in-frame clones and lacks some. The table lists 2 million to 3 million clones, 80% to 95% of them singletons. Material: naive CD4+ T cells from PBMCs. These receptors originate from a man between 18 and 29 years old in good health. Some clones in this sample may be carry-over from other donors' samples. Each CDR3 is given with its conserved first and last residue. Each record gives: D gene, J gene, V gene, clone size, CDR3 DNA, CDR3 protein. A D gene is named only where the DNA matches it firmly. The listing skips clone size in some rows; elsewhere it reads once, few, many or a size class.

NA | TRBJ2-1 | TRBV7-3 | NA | TGTGCCAGCAGCCCGAAAGGGACAAAATACAATGAGCAGTTCTTC | CASSPKGTKYNEQFF
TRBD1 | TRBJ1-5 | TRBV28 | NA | TGTGCCAGCAGTTCTAATTCGGGACAGAAATATCAGCCCCAGCATTTT | CASSSNSGQKYQPQHF
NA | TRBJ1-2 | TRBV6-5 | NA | TGTGCCACCAGAGAGCGCCGGAGGTCGGGCTATGGCTACACCTTC | CATRERRRSGYGYTF
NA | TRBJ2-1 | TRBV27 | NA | TGTGCCAGCAGTCCGCAGGGACGGATGAGCTCCTACAATGAGCAGTTCTTC | CASSPQGRMSSYNEQFF
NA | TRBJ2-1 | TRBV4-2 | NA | TGTGCCAGCAGACCGACCAGACCGGGGAATGAGCAGTTCTTC | CASRPTRPGNEQFF
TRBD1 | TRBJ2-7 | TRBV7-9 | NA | TGTGCCAGCAGCTTAGGGGACAGTCCCTACGAGCAGTACTTC | CASSLGDSPYEQYF
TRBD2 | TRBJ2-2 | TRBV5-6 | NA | TGTGCCAGCAGGGGGACTAGCGGGAGTGAGACCGGGGAGCTGTTTTTT | CASRGTSGSETGELFF
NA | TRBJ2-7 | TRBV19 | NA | TGTGCCAGCCAGGGGTTCCACGAGCAGTACTTC | CASQGFHEQYF
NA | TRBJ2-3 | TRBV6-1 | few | TGTGCCAGCAGTGAAGCAAGGGTCAACACAGATACGCAGTATTTT | CASSEARVNTDTQYF
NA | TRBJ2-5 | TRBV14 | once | TGTGCCAGCAGGGCGCTGGCCAGAGAGACCCAGTACTTC | CASRALARETQYF
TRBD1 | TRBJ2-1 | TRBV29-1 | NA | TGCAGCGTAAATACAGGGGGCGGAAGAAATGAGCAGTTCTTC | CSVNTGGGRNEQFF
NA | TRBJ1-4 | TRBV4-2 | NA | TGTGCCAGCAGCCTCCGGGACGGGCACGATGAAAAACTGTTTTTT | CASSLRDGHDEKLFF
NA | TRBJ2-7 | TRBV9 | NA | TGTGCCAGCAGCCCCCGGGGGTCGATTTACGAGCAGTACTTC | CASSPRGSIYEQYF
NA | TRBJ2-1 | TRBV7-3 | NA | TGTGCCAGCAGCCGAGACACCAACAATGAGCAGTTCTTC | CASSRDTNNEQFF
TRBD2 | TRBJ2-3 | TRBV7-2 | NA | TGTGCCAGCAGCTTTAGCGGGGGGGCGGATACGCAGTATTTT | CASSFSGGADTQYF
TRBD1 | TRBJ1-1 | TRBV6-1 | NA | TGTGCCAGCAGTAGGGGACAGGGGGAAAACACTGAAGCTTTCTTT | CASSRGQGENTEAFF
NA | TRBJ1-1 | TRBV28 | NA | TGTGCCAGCAGTTATCGGCCCGATTACACTGAAGCTTTCTTT | CASSYRPDYTEAFF
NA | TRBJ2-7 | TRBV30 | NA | TGTGCCTGGAGTGCCCTCCCCTACGAGCAGTACTTC | CAWSALPYEQYF
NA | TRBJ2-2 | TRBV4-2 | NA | TGTGCCAGCAGCCAAGATCATGGTAGCAACACCGGGGAGCTGTTTTTT | CASSQDHGSNTGELFF
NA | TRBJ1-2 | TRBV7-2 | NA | TGTGCCAGCAGCTTTGCGACAGGAGCCTATGGCTACACCTTC | CASSFATGAYGYTF
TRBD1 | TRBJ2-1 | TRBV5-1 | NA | TGCGCCAGCAGCCCCACTCCGGGACAGGGGTATGATGAGCAGTTCTTC | CASSPTPGQGYDEQFF
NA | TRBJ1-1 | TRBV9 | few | TGTGCCAGCAGCCCTGACCATAACACTGAAGCTTTCTTT | CASSPDHNTEAFF
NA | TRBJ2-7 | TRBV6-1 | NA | TGTGCCAGCAGTGAAGCTTACAGATTCTACGAGCAGTACTTC | CASSEAYRFYEQYF
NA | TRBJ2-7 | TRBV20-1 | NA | TGCAGTGCTAGTATGCCCGAGCAGTACTTC | CSASMPEQYF
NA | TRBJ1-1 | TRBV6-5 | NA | TGTGCCAGCACTCGTCTTCCTCTGAACACTGAAGCTTTCTTT | CASTRLPLNTEAFF
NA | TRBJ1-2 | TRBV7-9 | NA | TGTGCCAGCACCAATTTAACCGGCCGGTGGGGAGGCTACACCTTC | CASTNLTGRWGGYTF
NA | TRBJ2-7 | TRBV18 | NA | TGTGCCAGCTCATCCCAGGGCGCCGTGTCGGGACTCTACGAGCAGTACTTC | CASSSQGAVSGLYEQYF